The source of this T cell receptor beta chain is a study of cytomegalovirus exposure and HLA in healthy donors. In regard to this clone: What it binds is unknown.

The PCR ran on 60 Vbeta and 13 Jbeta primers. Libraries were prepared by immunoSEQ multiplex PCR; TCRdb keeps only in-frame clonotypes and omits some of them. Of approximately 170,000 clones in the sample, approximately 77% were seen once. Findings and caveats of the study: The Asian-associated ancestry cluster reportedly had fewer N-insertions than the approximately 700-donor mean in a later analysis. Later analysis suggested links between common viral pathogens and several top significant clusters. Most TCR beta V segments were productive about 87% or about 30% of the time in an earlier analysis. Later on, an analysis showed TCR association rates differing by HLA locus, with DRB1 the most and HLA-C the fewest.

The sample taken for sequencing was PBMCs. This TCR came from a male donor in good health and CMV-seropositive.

The CDR3 region has the DNA TGCGCCAGCAGCCAAGATCCGACAGGTGTCTATGGCTACACCTTC. Its translation: CASSQDPTGVYGYTF. The V gene is TRBV4-1, the J gene TRBJ1-2, with D possibly matching TRBD1 (6 bases). V lost 0 bases to trimming and J lost 4 bases, with 12 bases between them. Germline loops: CDR1 MGHRA, CDR2 YSYEKL. The CDR3 loop spans 15 amino acids.